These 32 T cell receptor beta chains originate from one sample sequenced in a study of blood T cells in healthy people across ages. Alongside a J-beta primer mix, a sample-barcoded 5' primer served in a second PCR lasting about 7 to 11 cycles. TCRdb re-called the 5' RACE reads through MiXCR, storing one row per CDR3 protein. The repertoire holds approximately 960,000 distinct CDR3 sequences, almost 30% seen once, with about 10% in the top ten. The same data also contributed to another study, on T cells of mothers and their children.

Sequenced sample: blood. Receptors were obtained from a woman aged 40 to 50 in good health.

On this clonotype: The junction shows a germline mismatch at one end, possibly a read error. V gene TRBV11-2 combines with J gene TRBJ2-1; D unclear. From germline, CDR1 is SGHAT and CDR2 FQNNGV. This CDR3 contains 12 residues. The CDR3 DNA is TGTGCCAGCAGATATTATACTAATGTGCAGTTCTTC. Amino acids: CASRYYTNVQFF.

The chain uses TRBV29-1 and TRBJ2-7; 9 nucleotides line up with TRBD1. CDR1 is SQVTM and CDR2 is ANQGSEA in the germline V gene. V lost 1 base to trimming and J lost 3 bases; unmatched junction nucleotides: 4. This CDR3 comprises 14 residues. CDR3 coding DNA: TGCAGCGTTGAAGGGGGACAGGGAGGCTACGAGCAGTACTTC. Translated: CSVEGGQGGYEQYF.

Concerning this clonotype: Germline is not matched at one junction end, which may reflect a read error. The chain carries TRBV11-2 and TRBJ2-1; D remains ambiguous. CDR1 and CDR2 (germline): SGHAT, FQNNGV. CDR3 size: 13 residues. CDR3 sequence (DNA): TGTGCCGGCAGCCCCCTCGACACGACTGAGCAGTTCTTC. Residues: CAGSPLDTTEQFF.

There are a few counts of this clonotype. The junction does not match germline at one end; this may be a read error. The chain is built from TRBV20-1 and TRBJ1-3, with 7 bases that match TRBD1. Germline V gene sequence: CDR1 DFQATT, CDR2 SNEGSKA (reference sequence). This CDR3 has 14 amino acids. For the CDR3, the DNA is TGCAGTGCTACACCCGGACAGGCCGGAAACACCGTATATTTT. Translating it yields CSATPGQAGNTVYF.

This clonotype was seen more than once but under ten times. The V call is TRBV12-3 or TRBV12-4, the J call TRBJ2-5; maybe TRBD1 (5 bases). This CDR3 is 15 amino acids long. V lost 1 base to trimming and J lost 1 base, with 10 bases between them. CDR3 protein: CASSLVSQGQETQYF. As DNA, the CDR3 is TGTGCCAGCAGTTTAGTATCCCAGGGCCAAGAGACCCAGTACTTC.

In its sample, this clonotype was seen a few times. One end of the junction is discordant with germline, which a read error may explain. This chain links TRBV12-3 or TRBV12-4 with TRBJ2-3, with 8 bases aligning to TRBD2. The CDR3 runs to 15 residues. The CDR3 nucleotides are TGTGCCGGCAGTCCCCTTAGCGGGGGCACAGATACGCAGTATTTT. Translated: CAGSPLSGGTDTQYF.

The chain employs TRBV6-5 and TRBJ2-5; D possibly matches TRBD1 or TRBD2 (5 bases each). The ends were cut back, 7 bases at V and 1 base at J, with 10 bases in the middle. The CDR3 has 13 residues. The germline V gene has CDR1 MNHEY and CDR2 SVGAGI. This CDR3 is CASNAGAQETQYF. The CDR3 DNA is TGTGCCAGCAACGCCGGGGCCCAAGAGACCCAGTACTTC.

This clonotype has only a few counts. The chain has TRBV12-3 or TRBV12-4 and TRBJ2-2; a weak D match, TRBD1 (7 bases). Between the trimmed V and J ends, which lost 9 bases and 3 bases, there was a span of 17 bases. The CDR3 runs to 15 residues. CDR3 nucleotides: TGTGCCAGTTTCGCGGGACAGATGCACACCGGGGAGCTGTTTTTT. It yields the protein CASFAGQMHTGELFF.

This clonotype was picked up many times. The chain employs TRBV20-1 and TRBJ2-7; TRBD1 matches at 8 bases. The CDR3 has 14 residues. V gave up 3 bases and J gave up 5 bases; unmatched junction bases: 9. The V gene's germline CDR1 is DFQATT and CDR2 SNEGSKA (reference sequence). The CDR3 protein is CSASRSGGDHEQYF. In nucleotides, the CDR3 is TGCAGTGCTAGCCGGTCAGGGGGCGACCACGAGCAGTACTTC.

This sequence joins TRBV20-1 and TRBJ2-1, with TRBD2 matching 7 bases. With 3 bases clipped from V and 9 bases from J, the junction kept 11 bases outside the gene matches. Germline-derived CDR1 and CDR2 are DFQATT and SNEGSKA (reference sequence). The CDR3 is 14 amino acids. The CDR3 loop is CSASTSAAPTEQFF. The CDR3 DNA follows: TGCAGTGCTAGTACTAGCGCCGCCCCCACTGAGCAGTTCTTC.

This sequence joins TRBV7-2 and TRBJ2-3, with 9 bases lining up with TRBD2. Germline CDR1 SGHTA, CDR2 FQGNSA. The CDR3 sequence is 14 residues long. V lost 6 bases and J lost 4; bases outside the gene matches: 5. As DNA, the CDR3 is TGTGCCAGCAGGGGACTAGCCCTGTCAGATACGCAGTATTTT. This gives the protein CASRGLALSDTQYF.

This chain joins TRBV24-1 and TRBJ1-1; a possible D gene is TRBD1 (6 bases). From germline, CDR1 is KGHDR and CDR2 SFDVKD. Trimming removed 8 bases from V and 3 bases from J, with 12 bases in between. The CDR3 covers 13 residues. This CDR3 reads CATTTTGYTEAFF. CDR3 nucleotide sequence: TGTGCCACCACTACAACAGGGTACACTGAAGCTTTCTTT.

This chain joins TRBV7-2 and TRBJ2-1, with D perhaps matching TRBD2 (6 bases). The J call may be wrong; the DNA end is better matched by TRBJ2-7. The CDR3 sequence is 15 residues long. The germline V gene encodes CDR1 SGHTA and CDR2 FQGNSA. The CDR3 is CTSSLGGVRSYEQYF. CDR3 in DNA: TGTACCAGCAGCTTAGGCGGGGTCAGGTCCTACGAGCAGTACTTC.

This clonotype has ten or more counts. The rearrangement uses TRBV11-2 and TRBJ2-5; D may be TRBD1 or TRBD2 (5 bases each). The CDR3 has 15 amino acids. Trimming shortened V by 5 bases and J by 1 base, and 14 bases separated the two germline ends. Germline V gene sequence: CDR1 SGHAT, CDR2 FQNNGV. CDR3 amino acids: CASSPRFGTQETQYF. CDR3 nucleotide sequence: TGTGCCAGCAGCCCCCGTTTCGGGACCCAAGAGACCCAGTACTTC.

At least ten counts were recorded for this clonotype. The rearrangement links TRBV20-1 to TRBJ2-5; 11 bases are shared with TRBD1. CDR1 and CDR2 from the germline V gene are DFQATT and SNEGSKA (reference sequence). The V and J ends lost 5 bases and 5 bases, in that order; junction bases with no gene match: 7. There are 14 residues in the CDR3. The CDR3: CSARWTGGAETQYF. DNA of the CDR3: TGCAGTGCTCGATGGACAGGGGGCGCGGAGACCCAGTACTTC.

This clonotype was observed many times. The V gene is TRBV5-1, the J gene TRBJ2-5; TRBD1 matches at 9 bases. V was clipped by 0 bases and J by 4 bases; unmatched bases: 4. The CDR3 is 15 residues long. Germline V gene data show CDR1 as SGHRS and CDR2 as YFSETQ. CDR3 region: CASSLGQGGRETQYF. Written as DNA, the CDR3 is TGCGCCAGCAGCTTGGGACAGGGGGGAAGAGAGACCCAGTACTTC.

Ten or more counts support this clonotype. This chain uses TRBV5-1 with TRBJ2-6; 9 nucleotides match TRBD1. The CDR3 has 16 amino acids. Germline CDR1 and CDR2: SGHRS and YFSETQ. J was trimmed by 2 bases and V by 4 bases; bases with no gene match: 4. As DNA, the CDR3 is TGCGCCAGCAGCGCCGGGACAGGGACTGGGGCCAACGTCCTGACTTTC. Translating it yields CASSAGTGTGANVLTF.

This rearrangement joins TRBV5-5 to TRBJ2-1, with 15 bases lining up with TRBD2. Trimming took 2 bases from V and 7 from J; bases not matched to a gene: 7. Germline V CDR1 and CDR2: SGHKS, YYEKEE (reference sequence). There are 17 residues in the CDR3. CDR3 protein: CASSFRTSGGASNEQFF. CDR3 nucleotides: TGTGCCAGCAGCTTCAGGACTAGCGGGGGGGCCTCTAATGAGCAGTTCTTC.

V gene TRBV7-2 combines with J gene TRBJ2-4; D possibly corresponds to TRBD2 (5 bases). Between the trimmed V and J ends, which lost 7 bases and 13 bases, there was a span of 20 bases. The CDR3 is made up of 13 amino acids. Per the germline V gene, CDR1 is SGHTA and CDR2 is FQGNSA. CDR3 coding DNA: TGTGCCAGCAACCCGACCGGGATCCCAGAGCAGTACTTC. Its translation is CASNPTGIPEQYF.

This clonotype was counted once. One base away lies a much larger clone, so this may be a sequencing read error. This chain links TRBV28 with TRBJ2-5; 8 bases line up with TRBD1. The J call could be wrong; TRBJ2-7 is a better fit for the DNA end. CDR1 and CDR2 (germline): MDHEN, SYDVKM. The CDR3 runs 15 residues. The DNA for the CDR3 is TGTTCCAGCAGGGCGGGACAGGAGAGATCCTACGAGCAGTACTTC. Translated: CSSRAGQERSYEQYF.

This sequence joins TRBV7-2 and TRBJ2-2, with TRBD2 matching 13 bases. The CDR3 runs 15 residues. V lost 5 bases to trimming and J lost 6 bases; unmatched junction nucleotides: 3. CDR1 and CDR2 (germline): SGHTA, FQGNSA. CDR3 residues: CASSPGLAGAGELFF. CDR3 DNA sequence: TGTGCCAGCAGCCCAGGACTAGCGGGGGCCGGGGAGCTGTTTTTT.

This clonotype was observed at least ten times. CDR3 coding DNA: TGTGCCAGCAGTCCCCTGGACAGGAGCCCCTACGAGCAGTACTTC. Translating it yields CASSPLDRSPYEQYF. V is TRBV27 and J is TRBJ2-7; TRBD1 matches 7 bases. Germline V gene data show CDR1 as MNHEY and CDR2 as SMNVEV (reference sequence). The CDR3 extends over 15 amino acids. Trimming removed 5 bases from V and 2 bases from J; junction bases left unmatched: 9.

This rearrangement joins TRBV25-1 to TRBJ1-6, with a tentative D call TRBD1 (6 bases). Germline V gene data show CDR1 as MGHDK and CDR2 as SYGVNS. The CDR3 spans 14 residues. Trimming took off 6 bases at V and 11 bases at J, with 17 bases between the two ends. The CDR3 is CASSTGLRAAPLHF. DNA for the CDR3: TGTGCCAGCAGCACAGGGTTGCGGGCAGCACCCCTCCACTTT.

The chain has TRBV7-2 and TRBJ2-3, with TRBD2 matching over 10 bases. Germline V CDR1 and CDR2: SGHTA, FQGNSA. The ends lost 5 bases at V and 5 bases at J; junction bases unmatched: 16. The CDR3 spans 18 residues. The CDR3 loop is CASSPAPLGSGGKDTQYF. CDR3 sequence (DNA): TGTGCCAGCAGCCCCGCCCCTTTGGGTAGCGGGGGGAAAGATACGCAGTATTTT. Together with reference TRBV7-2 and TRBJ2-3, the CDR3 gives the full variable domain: GAGVSQSPSNKVTEKGKDVELRCDPISGHTALYWYRQSLGQGLEFLIYFQGNSAPDKSGLPSDRFSAERTGGSVSTLTIQRTQQEDSAVYLCASSPAPLGSGGKDTQYFGPGTRLTVL.

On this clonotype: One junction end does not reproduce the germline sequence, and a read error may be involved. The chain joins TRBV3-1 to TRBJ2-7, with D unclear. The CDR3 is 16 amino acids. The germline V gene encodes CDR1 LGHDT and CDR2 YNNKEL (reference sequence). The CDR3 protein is CAGSQDRVGDPYEQYF. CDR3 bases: TGTGCCGGCAGCCAAGATCGAGTAGGAGATCCCTACGAGCAGTACTTC.

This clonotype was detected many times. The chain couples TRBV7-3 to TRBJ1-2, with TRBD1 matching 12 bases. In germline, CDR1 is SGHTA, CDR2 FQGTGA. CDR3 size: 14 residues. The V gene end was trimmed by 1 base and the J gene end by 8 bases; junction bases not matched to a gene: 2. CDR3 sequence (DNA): TGTGCCAGCAGCTTAAGGGACAGGGGGCGAGGCTACACCTTC. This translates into CASSLRDRGRGYTF.

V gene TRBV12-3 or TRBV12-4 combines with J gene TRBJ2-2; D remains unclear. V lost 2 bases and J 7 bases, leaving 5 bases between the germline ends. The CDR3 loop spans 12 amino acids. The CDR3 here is CASSLRVGELFF. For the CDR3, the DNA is TGTGCCAGCAGTTTACGGGTCGGGGAGCTGTTTTTT.

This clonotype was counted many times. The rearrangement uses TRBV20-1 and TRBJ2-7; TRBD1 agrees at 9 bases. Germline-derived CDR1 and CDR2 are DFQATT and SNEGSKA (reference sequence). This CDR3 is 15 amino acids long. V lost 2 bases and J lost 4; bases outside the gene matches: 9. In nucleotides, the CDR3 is TGCAGTGCTAGACAAGTGACAGGGGGTCGTTACGAGCAGTACTTC. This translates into CSARQVTGGRYEQYF.

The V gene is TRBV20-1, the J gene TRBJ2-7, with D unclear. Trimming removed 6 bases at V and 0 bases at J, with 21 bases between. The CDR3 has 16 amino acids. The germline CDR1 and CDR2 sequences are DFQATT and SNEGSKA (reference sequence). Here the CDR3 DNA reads TGCAGTGCCTCCGTAAACCCAGCGCAGTCCTCCTACGAGCAGTACTTC. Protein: CSASVNPAQSSYEQYF.

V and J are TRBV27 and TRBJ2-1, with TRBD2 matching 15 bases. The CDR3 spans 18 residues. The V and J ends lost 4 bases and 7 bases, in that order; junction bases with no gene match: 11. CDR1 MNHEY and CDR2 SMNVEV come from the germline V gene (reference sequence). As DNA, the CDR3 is TGTGCCAGCAGTTCACCCGGACTAGCGGGGGGGTGGAGGAATGAGCAGTTCTTC. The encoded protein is CASSSPGLAGGWRNEQFF.

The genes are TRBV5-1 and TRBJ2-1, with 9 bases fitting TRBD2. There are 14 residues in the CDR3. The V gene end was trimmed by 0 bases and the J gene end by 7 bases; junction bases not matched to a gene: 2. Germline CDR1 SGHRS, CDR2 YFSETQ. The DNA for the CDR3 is TGCGCCAGCAGCTTGGGACTAGCGGAGAATGAGCAGTTCTTC. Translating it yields CASSLGLAENEQFF.

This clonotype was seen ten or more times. This CDR3 reads CASGGMGYGYTF. DNA for the CDR3: TGTGCCAGCGGAGGGATGGGGTATGGCTACACCTTC. The rearrangement links TRBV7-9 to TRBJ1-2; D uncertain. Germline CDR1 and CDR2: SEHNR and FQNEAQ (reference sequence). The CDR3 loop spans 12 amino acids. Trimming removed 8 bases from V and 5 bases from J, with 12 bases in between.